This T cell receptor beta chain was recorded in a study of T cells after yellow fever vaccination. Study outcomes and limitations: Sorted repertoires could include abundant contaminating clonotypes from bulk cells. At around 96% for CD4 and approximately 88% for CD8, most primary-vaccination clones showed up again after the booster.

With regard to this clonotype: Its specificity is not known.

Conversion of TCR transcripts into cDNA relied on 5'RACE template switching, which added a universal primer site and UMIs. A single record per CDR3 protein comes from TCRdb applying MiXCR to the 5' RACE reads. The sample lists about 320,000 distinct CDR3 sequences, around an eighth occurring once. V lost 3 bases, J lost 5 bases, and 8 bases lay in between. This CDR3 region has 13 residues. From germline, CDR1 is SNHLY and CDR2 FYNNEI. The clonotype was recovered from a man between 18 and 29 years old who received the YFV17D yellow fever vaccine. The chain recombines TRBV2 with TRBJ1-5; D uncertain. The source material was CD4+ T cells sorted from PBMCs, sampled 15 days after the yellow fever booster vaccination. The CDR3 bases are TGTGCCAGCAGTGACCCGGGATATCAGCCCCAGCATTTT. Translating gives CASSDPGYQPQHF.